This TCR beta chain was captured by sequencing in a study of blood T cell repertoires in COVID-19. Study-level background: The United States, Italy and Spain provided the acute and convalescent COVID-19 samples. T cells, B-cell-depleted T cells, or PBMCs provided the cDNA or gDNA that served as material.

Authors' methods: Cell counts per sample came from amplifying reference gene primers. The protocol was immunoSEQ multiplex PCR, while the TCRdb copy is restricted to in-frame clones and leaves out a portion. V, J and clone size reflect that table, while D and trimming were determined from the DNA. The table has about 180,000 clones, over 60% seen once; the top ten hold 26%. V lost 4 bases and J lost 1, with 7 bases in between. The CDR3 runs 13 residues. CDR1 is LGHDT and CDR2 is YNNKEL in the germline V gene (reference sequence). The TCR was taken from a woman in her sixties or seventies with acute or convalescent COVID-19. Sequenced material: peripheral blood. The gene calls are TRBV3-1 (or the pseudogene TRBV3-2) and TRBJ1-2; D gene uncertain. CDR3 region: CASSPQNNYGYTF. The CDR3 DNA follows: TGTGCCAGCAGCCCTCAGAATAACTATGGCTACACCTTC.